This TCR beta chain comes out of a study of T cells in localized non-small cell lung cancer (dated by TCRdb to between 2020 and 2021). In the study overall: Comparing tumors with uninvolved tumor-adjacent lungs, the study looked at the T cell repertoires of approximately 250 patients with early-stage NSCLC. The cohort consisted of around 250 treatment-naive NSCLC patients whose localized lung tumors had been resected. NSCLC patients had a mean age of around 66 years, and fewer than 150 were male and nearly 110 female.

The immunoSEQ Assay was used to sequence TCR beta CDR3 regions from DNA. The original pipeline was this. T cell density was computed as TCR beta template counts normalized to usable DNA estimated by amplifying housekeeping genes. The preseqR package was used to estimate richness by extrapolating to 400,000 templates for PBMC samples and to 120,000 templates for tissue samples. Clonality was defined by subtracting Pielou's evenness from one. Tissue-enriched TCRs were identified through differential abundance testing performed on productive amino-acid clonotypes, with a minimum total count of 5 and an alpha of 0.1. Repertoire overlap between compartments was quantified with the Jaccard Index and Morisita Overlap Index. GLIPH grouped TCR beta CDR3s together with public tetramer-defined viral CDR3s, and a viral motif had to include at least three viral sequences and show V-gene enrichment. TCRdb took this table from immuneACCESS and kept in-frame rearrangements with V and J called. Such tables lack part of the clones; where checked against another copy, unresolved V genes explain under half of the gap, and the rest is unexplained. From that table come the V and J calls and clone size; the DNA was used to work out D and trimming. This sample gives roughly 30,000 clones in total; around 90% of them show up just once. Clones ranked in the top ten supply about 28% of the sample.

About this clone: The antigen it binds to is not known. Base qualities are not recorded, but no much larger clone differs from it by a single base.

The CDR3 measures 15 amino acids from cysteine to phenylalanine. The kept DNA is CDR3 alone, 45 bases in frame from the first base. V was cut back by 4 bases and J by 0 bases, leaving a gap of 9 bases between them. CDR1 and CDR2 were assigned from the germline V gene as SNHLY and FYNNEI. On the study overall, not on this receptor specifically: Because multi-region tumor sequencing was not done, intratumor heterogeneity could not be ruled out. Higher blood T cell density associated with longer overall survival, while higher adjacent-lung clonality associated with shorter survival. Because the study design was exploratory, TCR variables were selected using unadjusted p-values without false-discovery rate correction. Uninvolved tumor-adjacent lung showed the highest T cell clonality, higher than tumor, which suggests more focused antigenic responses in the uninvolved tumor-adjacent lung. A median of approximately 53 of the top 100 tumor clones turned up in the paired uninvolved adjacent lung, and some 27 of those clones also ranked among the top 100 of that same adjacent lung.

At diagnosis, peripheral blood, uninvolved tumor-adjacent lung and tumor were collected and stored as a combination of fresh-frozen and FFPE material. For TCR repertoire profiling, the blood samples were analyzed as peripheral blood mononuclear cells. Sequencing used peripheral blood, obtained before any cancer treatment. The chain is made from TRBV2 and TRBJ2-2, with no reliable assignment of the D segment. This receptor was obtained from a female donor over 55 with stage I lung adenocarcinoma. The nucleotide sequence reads TGTGCCAGCAGTGCAAGTGCCACGAACACCGGGGAGCTGTTTTTT. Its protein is CASSASATNTGELFF.